This record covers a single T cell receptor beta chain. cDNA synthesis used a TRAV/TRBV-specific primer set for both chains. With a V-primer adapter and a constant-region primer, TCRs were amplified for 20 PCR cycles. Isolated mRNA was amplified by in vitro transcription. TCRdb re-called the reads with MiXCR, one entry per CDR3 protein. Seen here are 45,000 to 75,000 distinct CDR3 sequences, roughly a quarter observed once, and the top ten hold 5.5% to 6.5%. This entry is derived from a study of low-dose radiotherapy and immunotherapy resistance in tumors. Across the study: Cohort 1 was given 0.5 Gy per fraction every 2 weeks, for 6.5 Gy total. Every two weeks, cyclophosphamide 200 mg/m2 was infused one day before radiation plus immunotherapy.

The CDR3 runs 15 residues. V was clipped by 2 bases and J by 5 bases, with 15 bases between them. Germline values: CDR1 MDHEN, CDR2 SYDVKM. Time point meaning: before trial treatment. Each donor was administered nivolumab, ipilimumab, aspirin, low-dose cyclophosphamide and low-dose radiotherapy. Sequencing used PBMCs, obtained before treatment. This chain joins TRBV28 and TRBJ2-5; D may match TRBD1 or TRBD2 (5 bases each). The clonotype was recovered from a male donor with prostate cancer. The DNA for the CDR3 is TGTGCCAGCAGTTTACGGGGCGCTCCCGGGGAGACCCAGTACTTC. This sequence encodes CASSLRGAPGETQYF.